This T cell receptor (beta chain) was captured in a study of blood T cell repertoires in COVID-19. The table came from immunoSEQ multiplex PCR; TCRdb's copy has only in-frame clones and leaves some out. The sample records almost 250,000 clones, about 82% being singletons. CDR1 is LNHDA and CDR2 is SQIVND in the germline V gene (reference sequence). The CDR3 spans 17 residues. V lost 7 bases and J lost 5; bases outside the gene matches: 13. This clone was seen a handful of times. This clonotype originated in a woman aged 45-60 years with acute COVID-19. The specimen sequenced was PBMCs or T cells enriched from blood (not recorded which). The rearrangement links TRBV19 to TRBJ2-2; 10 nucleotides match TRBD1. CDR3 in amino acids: CASTPMAGQGLTGELFF. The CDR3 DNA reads TGTGCCAGTACCCCGATGGCGGGACAGGGGTTGACCGGGGAGCTGTTTTTT.